This is a list of T cell receptor beta chains from one sample in a study of identical twins. TCRdb fed the 5' RACE reads into MiXCR, producing one record per CDR3 protein. This table holds around 680,000 distinct CDR3 sequences, more than 6.5% found once. The same specimen was also included in a second study, on yellow fever vaccine responses in identical twins.

Sequences were obtained from PBMCs. These receptors originate from a woman under 30 in good health. The CDR3 runs from the conserved cysteine through the conserved F or W. Fields, in order: J gene, clone size, V gene, D gene, CDR3 DNA, CDR3 protein. The D gene is left open where the match is weak. Only part of the rows carry a size: once, few, many, or a class if the clone is expanded.

TRBJ2-7	few	TRBV20-1	NA	TGCAGTGCTTCCCCTAGGGACCACGAGCAGTACTTC	CSASPRDHEQYF
TRBJ2-7	few	TRBV25-1	TRBD1	TGTGCCAGCAGGGATGGGACAGCCCCCAAAGGCTACGAGCAGTACTTC	CASRDGTAPKGYEQYF
TRBJ2-7	NA	TRBV7-2	NA	TGTGCCAGCAGCCCCTCTAGTTCGAGGACACTGCAGTACTTC	CASSPSSSRTLQYF
TRBJ2-1	NA	TRBV6-2/TRBV6-3	TRBD2	TGTGCCAGCAGTAAAAAATCCGGGACTAGCGGGACCCGTAATGAGCAGTTCTTC	CASSKKSGTSGTRNEQFF
TRBJ2-1	NA	TRBV5-1	TRBD2	TGCGCCAGCAGCTGGGGGGGTGGATCGAATGAGCAGTTCTTC	CASSWGGGSNEQFF
TRBJ2-7	NA	TRBV12-3/TRBV12-4	NA	TGTGCCAGCAGTTCCTATTTAGGGAGGGGGCCCTACGAGCAGTACTTC	CASSSYLGRGPYEQYF
TRBJ2-3	NA	TRBV5-1	NA	TGCGCCAGCAGCTTATTTGAAAGGGGCGGCACAGATACGCAGTATTTT	CASSLFERGGTDTQYF
TRBJ2-7	NA	TRBV7-9	NA	TGTGCCAGCAGCTTAGCCACTGGAGTTAACGAGCAGTACTTC	CASSLATGVNEQYF
TRBJ2-3	NA	TRBV20-1	TRBD2	TGCAGTGCTAGCCGGACTAGCGGGGGCCTAGCTAGCACAGATACGCAGTATTTT	CSASRTSGGLASTDTQYF
TRBJ2-2	NA	TRBV2	NA	TGTGCCAGCAGCCGACAGGGAGGAAGCACCGGGGAGCTGTTTTTT	CASSRQGGSTGELFF
TRBJ2-7	few	TRBV20-1	TRBD2	TGCAGTGCTAGAGCGGGGGGGCTGGGCTACGAGCAGTACTTC	CSARAGGLGYEQYF
TRBJ2-5	NA	TRBV20-1	NA	TGCAGTGCCCAGGACGGCGGGGAGACCCAGTACTTC	CSAQDGGETQYF
TRBJ2-1	many	TRBV2	TRBD2	TGTGCCAGCAGTGAGGACGGGACTAGCGGCTACAATGAGCAGTTCTTC	CASSEDGTSGYNEQFF
TRBJ1-2	many	TRBV4-3	NA	TGCGCCAGCAGCCAAGATGATGGGCCAGGTTCTAACTATGGCTACACCTTC	CASSQDDGPGSNYGYTF
TRBJ1-4	many	TRBV6-5	NA	TGTGCCAGCAGTTCCAACAGGGAGGGTGAAAAACTGTTTTTT	CASSSNREGEKLFF
TRBJ2-7	few	TRBV12-3/TRBV12-4	TRBD2	TGTGCCAGCAGTGGGGGACTAGCGGGGGGTTCCTACGAGCAGTACTTC	CASSGGLAGGSYEQYF
TRBJ2-7	NA	TRBV20-1	TRBD2	TGCAGTGCTAGCGCGGGGGGGGCCCCCTACGAGCAGTACTTC	CSASAGGAPYEQYF
TRBJ2-1	few	TRBV5-1	TRBD2	TGCGCCAGCAGCCCGGGACTAGCGGGGGGGGATTCTCTTGAGCAGTTCTTC	CASSPGLAGGDSLEQFF
TRBJ1-2	few	TRBV6-5	NA	TGTGCCAGCAGTTACGGGCAGGGATCTGGTGGCTACACCTTC	CASSYGQGSGGYTF
TRBJ2-3	many	TRBV5-1	TRBD2	TGCGCCAGCAGCATGGAGCCTAGCGGTCGGACAGATACGCAGTATTTT	CASSMEPSGRTDTQYF
TRBJ2-6	NA	TRBV20-1	TRBD1	TGCAGTGCTAGAGGCCCTCCCAACACGGGACAGGGGACGACTGGGGCCAACGTCCTGACTTTC	CSARGPPNTGQGTTGANVLTF
TRBJ1-2	many	TRBV12-3/TRBV12-4	NA	TGTGCCAGCAGTTTACGCAGGGCGACTTCTAACTATGGCTACACCTTC	CASSLRRATSNYGYTF
TRBJ2-3	many	TRBV10-3	NA	TGTGCCATCAGTACCACCCCGACAGATACGCAGTATTTT	CAISTTPTDTQYF
TRBJ2-1	few	TRBV9	NA	TGTGCCAGCAGCGTAGACGGCTACGATGAGCAGTTCTTC	CASSVDGYDEQFF
TRBJ2-1	few	TRBV4-2	TRBD1	TGTGCCAGCAGCCAAAGGCAGGGACAGGTCTACAATGAGCAGTTCTTC	CASSQRQGQVYNEQFF
TRBJ2-3	few	TRBV28	TRBD1	TGTGCCAGCAGTTTGGGACAGCCTCACGATACGCAGTATTTT	CASSLGQPHDTQYF
TRBJ1-4	few	TRBV7-9	TRBD1	TGTGCCAGCAGCGGGGGGACAGATCTTAATGAAAAACTGTTTTTT	CASSGGTDLNEKLFF
TRBJ2-4	many	TRBV7-2	TRBD2	TGTGCCAGCAGCGTTAGCGGGAGCGGGGGAAACATTCAGTACTTC	CASSVSGSGGNIQYF
TRBJ1-2	many	TRBV29-1	NA	TGCAGCGTTGAATACCCCGCAAACAACTATGGCTACACCTTC	CSVEYPANNYGYTF
TRBJ1-1	many	TRBV4-3	NA	TGCGCCAGCAGCCGGCAGCGGGGCACTGAAGCTTTCTTT	CASSRQRGTEAFF
TRBJ2-1	few	TRBV9	TRBD2	TGTGCCAGCAGCGTAGGCCCGCGGGGGGCCACCAATGAGCAGTTCTTC	CASSVGPRGATNEQFF
TRBJ2-2	many	TRBV4-2	TRBD2	TGTGCCAGCAGCCAAGATCCGGGACTAGCGGGTTACGCGAACACCGGGGAGCTGTTTTTT	CASSQDPGLAGYANTGELFF
TRBJ2-7	few	TRBV20-1	NA	TGCAGTGCCCTTCGCTCCTACGAGCAGTACTTC	CSALRSYEQYF
TRBJ2-5	NA	TRBV7-9	TRBD2	TGTGCCAGCAGCTTAGCGGGACTAGCGAGCCAAGAGACCCAGTACTTC	CASSLAGLASQETQYF
TRBJ2-1	few	TRBV11-2	NA	TGTGCCAGCGGCAAGGGGGACTCCACCCTCAATGAGCAGTTCTTC	CASGKGDSTLNEQFF
TRBJ2-7	few	TRBV12-3/TRBV12-4	NA	TGTGCCAGCGCCCGCGGAGGCTCCTACGAGCAGTACTTC	CASARGGSYEQYF
TRBJ2-7	NA	TRBV24-1	TRBD1	TGTGCCACCAGTGATTTCTGGGACAGGGTGCACCACGAGCAGTACTTC	CATSDFWDRVHHEQYF
TRBJ2-2	NA	TRBV14	TRBD2	TGTGCCAGCAGCCAAGATAATAGCGGGGGTTACCTCACCGGGGAGCTGTTTTTT	CASSQDNSGGYLTGELFF
TRBJ2-7	few	TRBV12-3/TRBV12-4	NA	TGTGCCAGCACCCGGGCAGGGGATAACGAGCAGTACTTC	CASTRAGDNEQYF
TRBJ2-5	few	TRBV6-5	NA	TGTGCCAGCAGTTACTCTTCAGCCCAAGAGACCCAGTACTTC	CASSYSSAQETQYF
TRBJ2-4	NA	TRBV4-2	NA	TGTGCCAGCAGCCAAGCAAGGTACCTAGCCAAAAACATTCAGTACTTC	CASSQARYLAKNIQYF
TRBJ2-5	NA	TRBV29-1	NA	TGCAGCGTTGTCGGCTCGGGGGAGACCCAGTACTTC	CSVVGSGETQYF
TRBJ2-7	NA	TRBV18	NA	TGTGCCAGCTCACCGCGGGGGGACAGGAAAGACTACGAGCAGTACTTC	CASSPRGDRKDYEQYF
TRBJ2-3	NA	TRBV10-1	NA	TGCGCCAGCAGTGGTCAGATCGATACGCAGTATTTT	CASSGQIDTQYF
TRBJ2-3	few	TRBV5-4	NA	TGTGCCAGCAGCCAGCTTGTAGGCCAACTGGCAGATACGCAGTATTTT	CASSQLVGQLADTQYF
TRBJ2-1	few	TRBV29-1	NA	TGCAGGGAGGGCTCCTGCAATGAGCAGTTCTTC	CREGSCNEQFF
TRBJ2-7	few	TRBV7-2	TRBD2	TGTGCCAGCAGCACCTCTAGCGGGAGTGTCAACGAGCAGTACTTC	CASSTSSGSVNEQYF
TRBJ2-3	many	TRBV12-3/TRBV12-4	TRBD2	TGTGCCAGCAGTCTCAGCGGGAGGGCCTCAGATACGCAGTATTTT	CASSLSGRASDTQYF
TRBJ1-6	few	TRBV9	TRBD1	TGTGCCAGCAGCGTCAGGGGGAGCGATTCACCCCTCCACTTT	CASSVRGSDSPLHF
TRBJ2-1	few	TRBV12-3/TRBV12-4	TRBD2	TGTGCCAGCGGGCTGACCGGGACTAGCAGCTCCTACAATGAGCAGTTCTTC	CASGLTGTSSSYNEQFF
TRBJ2-5	few	TRBV3-1	NA	TGTGCCAGCAGCCAAACCCCTGCGGGGCCCCAAGAGACCCAGTACTTC	CASSQTPAGPQETQYF
TRBJ2-2	once	TRBV7-2	NA	TGTGCCAGCAGCGGGGGGACGGCCGGGGAGCTGTTTTTT	CASSGGTAGELFF
TRBJ2-1	few	TRBV4-3	TRBD2	TGCGCCAGCAGCCAAGTTACGGGGCGGGAGGCCCACTTC	CASSQVTGREAHF
TRBJ2-7	many	TRBV11-2	NA	TGTGCCAGCAGCTTAGCGGCAGGGTGGGAGCAGTACTTC	CASSLAAGWEQYF
TRBJ2-1	NA	TRBV6-1	TRBD2	TGTGCCAGCAGTGAAGCTCCGCCGGTAGCGGGGGTTAGTTCCTACAATGAGCAGTTCTTC	CASSEAPPVAGVSSYNEQFF
TRBJ2-7	few	TRBV7-9	TRBD1	TGTGCCAGCAGCTTAGCCCAAGCAGGGGGCTACGAGCAGTACTTC	CASSLAQAGGYEQYF
TRBJ2-1	few	TRBV6-1	NA	TGTGCCAGCAGTTTCGCTACAGGGCAGTTCTTC	CASSFATGQFF
TRBJ1-1	few	TRBV5-1	NA	TGCGCCAGCAGCTACGGGGCGGTGAACACTGAAGCTTTCTTT	CASSYGAVNTEAFF